Described below is a single T cell receptor beta chain sequence and its context. Using the 5' RACE reads, TCRdb records one entry per CDR3 protein without DNA. The sample has 350,000 to 400,000 distinct CDR3 sequences; the top ten hold over 8.5%. The CDR3 runs 13 residues. Germline V gene data show CDR1 as WNHNN and CDR2 as SYGVQD (reference sequence). These data belong to a study of T cells expressing NK-cell markers. The receptor's source is a woman in her forties or fifties in good health. The sample taken for sequencing was blood T cells: a sorted CD56 or NKG2C T cell subset, CD4+ or CD8+ T cells, or bulk PBMC T cells (not recorded which). The chain links TRBV10-1 to TRBJ2-7. CDR3 protein: CASSESAVHEQYF.